The rows below give T cell receptor beta chains drawn from one sample of a study of control samples from healthy donors and cancer patients. Clones were sequenced by immunoSEQ multiplex PCR, and TCRdb holds only the in-frame ones, with some missing. The sample has tens of thousands of clones; about 90% are singletons. What was sequenced was PBMCs. The receptor source for this set is a woman aged 60-75 years with head and neck cancer. CDR3s include the opening cysteine and the closing phenylalanine or tryptophan. D genes are given only for firm matches. Part of the rows lack a size; the others show once, few, many or a class for expanded clones.

TGTGCCAGCAGCCCCTTCAGGGGACACACAGATACGCAGTATTTT,CASSPFRGHTDTQYF,NA,TRBJ2-3,NA,TRBV16
TGCGCCAGCAGCTTGGGTGCTAGCGGGGCCGGGGAGCTGTTTTTT,CASSLGASGAGELFF,NA,TRBJ2-2,TRBD2,TRBV5-1
TGCGCCAGCAGCTTTTCTGGGACAGGGGGGAAGAGTGAGCAGTTCTTC,CASSFSGTGGKSEQFF,once,TRBJ2-1,TRBD1,TRBV5-1
TGTGCCAGCAGTCTCGACGGAAGGGGGGTCAGGAATGAGCAGTTCTTC,CASSLDGRGVRNEQFF,NA,TRBJ2-1,NA,TRBV27
TGTGCCAGCAGCCATCTACCGAGTTATAATTCACCCCTCCACTTT,CASSHLPSYNSPLHF,NA,TRBJ1-6,NA,TRBV7-9
TGTGCCAGCAGCAGACAGGGCACAGATACGCAGTATTTT,CASSRQGTDTQYF,NA,TRBJ2-3,NA,TRBV12-3/TRBV12-4
TGTGCCAGCAGTTTAGCCGGGACTAGCGGCTACGAGCAGTACTTC,CASSLAGTSGYEQYF,NA,TRBJ2-7,TRBD2,TRBV6-5
TGTGCCAGCAGCTTAGAGGCGGGAGGTCTCTCCTACGAGCAGTACTTC,CASSLEAGGLSYEQYF,few,TRBJ2-7,TRBD2,TRBV7-9
TGTGCCAGTAGCATGGAGGGCTCAGCGGGGAAACTGTTTTTT,CASSMEGSAGKLFF,NA,TRBJ1-4,NA,TRBV19
TGTGCCAGCAGCCCGGGACGGAGGTTTAACTATGGCTACACCTTC,CASSPGRRFNYGYTF,once,TRBJ1-2,NA,TRBV5-4
TGCGCCAGCAGCGGAAGCAGCGCTAGCACAGATACGCAGTATTTT,CASSGSSASTDTQYF,NA,TRBJ2-3,NA,TRBV5-1
TGTGCCAGCTCCAGGACCCAAGTCCTCGACAGCAATGAGCAGTTCTTC,CASSRTQVLDSNEQFF,NA,TRBJ2-1,NA,TRBV18
TGTGCCAGTAGTACGGGACCCATCGGCGAGCAGTTCTTC,CASSTGPIGEQFF,NA,TRBJ2-1,NA,TRBV19
TGTGCCAGCAGCCGCCCACAATCCGAAAATGAGCAGTTCTTC,CASSRPQSENEQFF,NA,TRBJ2-1,NA,TRBV5-5
TGTGCCAGCAGTGCATCAGTTGGCTACGAGCAGTACTTC,CASSASVGYEQYF,NA,TRBJ2-7,NA,TRBV25-1
TGTGCCAGCAGATTCGGACAGGGGGAGGGCTATGGCTACACCTTC,CASRFGQGEGYGYTF,NA,TRBJ1-2,TRBD1,TRBV5-6
TGTGCCAGCAGCTTCGGGGCGGGAAAGGGCAATGAGCAGTTCTTC,CASSFGAGKGNEQFF,NA,TRBJ2-1,NA,TRBV7-9
TGTGCCAGTAGTATCCAGGGTAATAATTCACCCCTCCACTTT,CASSIQGNNSPLHF,NA,TRBJ1-6,NA,TRBV19
TGTGCCACCAGCAGAGGAGGGGGCGCCGATCAGCCCCAGCATTTT,CATSRGGGADQPQHF,once,TRBJ1-5,TRBD1,TRBV15
TGTGCCAGTAGTATAGTAGCGGGCGTCCAAGAGACCCAGTACTTC,CASSIVAGVQETQYF,NA,TRBJ2-5,TRBD2,TRBV19
TGTGCCACCAGTGATGGGACTAGCGGGAGTGGCACAGATACGCAGTATTTT,CATSDGTSGSGTDTQYF,NA,TRBJ2-3,TRBD2,TRBV24-1
TGTGCCAGCAGCCCTGGACAGGGTGTCGGGGAGCTGTTTTTT,CASSPGQGVGELFF,NA,TRBJ2-2,TRBD1,TRBV5-4
TGTGCCAGTAGTGAACGTCCCGTCTACAATGAGCAGTTCTTC,CASSERPVYNEQFF,NA,TRBJ2-1,NA,TRBV19
TGTGCCAGCAGCTCCCTGGACAGGGGAGGCTACGAGCAGTACTTC,CASSSLDRGGYEQYF,NA,TRBJ2-7,TRBD1,TRBV11-2
TGCGCCAGCAGTCAGAAGCGGAAAACAGGCCCCAACTCCTACGAGCAGTACTTC,CASSQKRKTGPNSYEQYF,NA,TRBJ2-7,NA,TRBV5-1
TGTGCCAGCAGCTTGGACCCGAACAATGAGCAGTTCTTC,CASSLDPNNEQFF,NA,TRBJ2-1,NA,TRBV5-4
TGTGCCAGCAGCTTCTCTAGCGGGATCGCCTACGAGCAGTACTTC,CASSFSSGIAYEQYF,NA,TRBJ2-7,TRBD2,TRBV7-2
TGTGCCAGCAGCTTGGCAGCCGGACGAGGTCGTTCGGAAGCTTTCTTT,CASSLAAGRGRSEAFF,NA,TRBJ1-1,NA,TRBV5-5
TGCGCCAGCAGCCATGGAGATGGGGCGGCTAATGAAAAACTGTTTTTT,CASSHGDGAANEKLFF,NA,TRBJ1-4,NA,TRBV4-1
TGTGCCAGCACAAGGACAGGGGATGGGCAGTACTTC,CASTRTGDGQYF,NA,TRBJ2-7,TRBD1,TRBV6-6
TGCGCCAGCAGCTTGGAGGCTACTAACTATGGCTACACCTTC,CASSLEATNYGYTF,NA,TRBJ1-2,NA,TRBV5-1
TGTGCCAGCAGCCCCCTTCGAGGCTTATACAATGAGCAGTTCTTC,CASSPLRGLYNEQFF,few,TRBJ2-1,NA,TRBV7-8
TGCGCCAGCAGCCAAGGACTAGCGGGAAGGACAGATACGCAGTATTTT,CASSQGLAGRTDTQYF,NA,TRBJ2-3,TRBD2,TRBV5-1
TGCGCCAGCAGCTTGGGGAGGGCCGTGGAGACCCAGTACTTC,CASSLGRAVETQYF,NA,TRBJ2-5,NA,TRBV5-1
TGCAGCGTTGGACAGGGGGCTGAAGCTTTCTTT,CSVGQGAEAFF,NA,TRBJ1-1,TRBD1,TRBV29-1
TGTGCCAGCAGCTTGCGGGGGGTCGACGAGCAGTACTTC,CASSLRGVDEQYF,NA,TRBJ2-7,TRBD2,TRBV9
TGTGCCAGCTCACCAATGGGGACTCAGCCCCAGCATTTT,CASSPMGTQPQHF,NA,TRBJ1-5,NA,TRBV18
TGTGCCGTGGCGGGAGGGCGCAACAATGAGCAGTTCTTC,CAVAGGRNNEQFF,NA,TRBJ2-1,TRBD2,TRBV2
TGTGCCAGCGGAAACCTAGCGGGAATTGAAGGTGAGCAGTTCTTC,CASGNLAGIEGEQFF,NA,TRBJ2-1,TRBD2,TRBV4-2
TGTGCCGGCGCGTTAAATAGGGACAATGAGCAGTTCTTC,CAGALNRDNEQFF,NA,TRBJ2-1,NA,TRBV6-5
TGTGCCAGCTCACCAGGGCTAGCGGGAGAAGGCGAAACAGATACGCAGTATTTT,CASSPGLAGEGETDTQYF,NA,TRBJ2-3,TRBD2,TRBV18
TGTGCCAGTAGTTCCGGGACAGCCAACCAAGAGACCCAGTACTTC,CASSSGTANQETQYF,NA,TRBJ2-5,TRBD1,TRBV19
TGTGCCTGGAGTAAGGAGCGGGGCTACGAGCAGTACTTC,CAWSKERGYEQYF,NA,TRBJ2-7,TRBD2,TRBV30
TGTGCCAGCAGTTCCGCCGGGACTCACTACGAGCAGTACTTC,CASSSAGTHYEQYF,NA,TRBJ2-7,NA,TRBV5-6
TGTGCCAGCAGTCCCTCGTTTAGGGAGACCCAGTACTTC,CASSPSFRETQYF,NA,TRBJ2-5,NA,TRBV2
TGTGCCAGCACCGCCAGGAGGGGGCAACTGTTTTTT,CASTARRGQLFF,NA,TRBJ1-4,TRBD1,TRBV12-3/TRBV12-4
TGTGCCAGTAGTCGCCAGGGGTCCTACGAGCAGTACTTC,CASSRQGSYEQYF,NA,TRBJ2-7,NA,TRBV19
TGTGCCAGCAGTGAGGAGGGATCTGGGGCCAACGTCCTGACTTTC,CASSEEGSGANVLTF,NA,TRBJ2-6,NA,TRBV2
TGCGCCAGCAGCTTGTTACCTGACAGGGTTTCTAACTATGGCTACACCTTC,CASSLLPDRVSNYGYTF,NA,TRBJ1-2,TRBD1,TRBV5-1
TGTGCCAGCATCCTCTGGGGGGGGACCATGAACACTGAAGCTTTCTTT,CASILWGGTMNTEAFF,NA,TRBJ1-1,NA,TRBV28
TGTGCCAGCAGCTCGATATCGGGTGGGAGGGTCTCCTACGAGCAGTACTTC,CASSSISGGRVSYEQYF,NA,TRBJ2-7,TRBD2,TRBV7-2
TGTGCCAGCAGTTACTCATCCGAGATCCAAGAGACCCAGTACTTC,CASSYSSEIQETQYF,NA,TRBJ2-5,NA,TRBV6-5
TGTGCCAGCAGCTTAGATATCGGGACTAGCGGAACCGGGGAGCTGTTTTTT,CASSLDIGTSGTGELFF,once,TRBJ2-2,TRBD2,TRBV7-2
TGTGCCAGCAGTTCCCTCCTTGGTCGAGGGATGCCTAACTATGGCTACACCTTC,CASSSLLGRGMPNYGYTF,NA,TRBJ1-2,NA,TRBV27
TGTGCCAGCAGGCCGAATGAAAAACTGTTTTTT,CASRPNEKLFF,NA,TRBJ1-4,NA,TRBV27
TGCGCCAGCACTACCGGGCGGGGTGGGACAGGTGGCAACGAGCAGTACTTC,CASTTGRGGTGGNEQYF,NA,TRBJ2-7,TRBD1,TRBV5-1
TGTGCCAGCAGCCGGAGCACGACAGGGGGCGGCACTGAAGCTTTCTTT,CASSRSTTGGGTEAFF,NA,TRBJ1-1,TRBD1,TRBV7-9
TGTGCCGGAGGGCGGATGGACAGCGAGAACTATGGCTACACCTTC,CAGGRMDSENYGYTF,NA,TRBJ1-2,NA,TRBV30